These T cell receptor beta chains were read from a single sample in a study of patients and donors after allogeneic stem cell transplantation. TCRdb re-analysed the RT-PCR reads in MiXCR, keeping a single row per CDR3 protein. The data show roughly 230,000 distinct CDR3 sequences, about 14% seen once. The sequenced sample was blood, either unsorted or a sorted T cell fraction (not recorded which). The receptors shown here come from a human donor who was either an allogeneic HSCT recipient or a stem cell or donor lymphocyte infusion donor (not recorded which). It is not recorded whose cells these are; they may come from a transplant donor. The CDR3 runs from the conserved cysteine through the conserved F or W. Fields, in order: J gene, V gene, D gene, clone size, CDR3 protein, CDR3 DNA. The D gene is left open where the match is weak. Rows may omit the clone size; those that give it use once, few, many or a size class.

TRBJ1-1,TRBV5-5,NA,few,CASSFFWTEIEAFF,TGTGCCAGCAGCTTCTTCTGGACGGAGATTGAAGCTTTCTTT
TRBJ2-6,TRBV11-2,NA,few,CASSLDNHPFSGANVLTF,TGTGCCAGCAGCTTAGATAACCACCCATTCTCTGGGGCCAACGTCCTGACTTTC
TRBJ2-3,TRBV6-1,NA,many,CASSPARGHVISTDTQYF,TGTGCCAGCAGTCCTGCACGGGGACACGTTATTAGCACAGATACGCAGTATTTT
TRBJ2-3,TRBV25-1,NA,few,CARGHTQYF,TGTGCCAGAGGCCATACGCAGTATTTT
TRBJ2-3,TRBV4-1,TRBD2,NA,CASSRNPGLAGRDTQYF,TGCGCCAGCAGCCGCAACCCGGGACTAGCGGGGAGAGATACGCAGTATTTT
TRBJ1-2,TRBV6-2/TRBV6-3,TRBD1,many,CASSYAGQASHNYGYTF,TGTGCCAGCAGTTACGCGGGACAGGCGAGCCATAACTATGGCTACACCTTC
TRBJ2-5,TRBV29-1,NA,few,CSVEDVGGPRETQYF,TGCAGCGTTGAAGATGTAGGAGGGCCGCGGGAGACCCAGTACTTC
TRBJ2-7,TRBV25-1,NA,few,CASSDGQLPYEQYF,TGTGCCAGCAGTGACGGGCAGCTACCCTACGAGCAGTACTTC
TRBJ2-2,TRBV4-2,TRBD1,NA,CASSRTTGLGTGELFF,TGTGCCAGCAGCCGAACGACAGGGCTGGGCACCGGGGAGCTGTTTTTT
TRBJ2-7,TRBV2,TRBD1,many,CASRAGTGLSYEQYF,TGTGCCAGCAGAGCCGGGACAGGGTTATCCTACGAGCAGTACTTC
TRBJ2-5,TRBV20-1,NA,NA,CSARVDTQETQYF,TGCAGTGCTAGAGTGGACACCCAAGAGACCCAGTACTTC
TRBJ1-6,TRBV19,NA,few,CASSGALNSPLHF,TGTGCCAGTAGTGGGGCCCTGAATTCACCCCTCCACTTT
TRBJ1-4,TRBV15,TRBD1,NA,CATSPGQGNEKLFF,TGTGCCACCAGCCCGGGACAGGGTAACGAAAAACTGTTTTTT
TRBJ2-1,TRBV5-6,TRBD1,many,CASSFTTGAYNEQFF,TGTGCCAGCAGCTTCACGACAGGGGCTTACAATGAGCAGTTCTTC
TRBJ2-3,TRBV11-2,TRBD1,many,CASSLATGRYADTQYF,TGTGCCAGCAGCTTGGCGACAGGGCGCTACGCAGATACGCAGTATTTT
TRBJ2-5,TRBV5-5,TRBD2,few,CASSLGGTSGGFQETQYF,TGTGCCAGCAGCTTGGGAGGGACTAGCGGGGGGTTCCAAGAGACCCAGTACTTC
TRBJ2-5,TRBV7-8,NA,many,CASSLRTTQVEETQYF,TGTGCCAGCAGCTTACGGACTACCCAGGTAGAAGAGACCCAGTACTTC
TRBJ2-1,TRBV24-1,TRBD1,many,CATSDLPTGGAYNEQFF,TGTGCCACCAGTGATCTTCCAACAGGGGGTGCCTACAATGAGCAGTTCTTC
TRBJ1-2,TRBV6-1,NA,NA,CASSDRDRGGYTF,TGTGCCAGCAGTGACCGGGACCGGGGGGGCTACACCTTC
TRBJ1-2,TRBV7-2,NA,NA,CASSLDFSALTNYGYTF,TGTGCCAGCAGCTTAGATTTCTCGGCCCTGACTAACTATGGCTACACCTTC
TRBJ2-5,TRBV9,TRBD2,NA,CASSPSGLAGEETQYF,TGTGCCAGCAGCCCAAGTGGACTAGCGGGGGAAGAGACCCAGTACTTC
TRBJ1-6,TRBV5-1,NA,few,CASSLGLINSPLHF,TGCGCCAGCAGCTTGGGACTGATTAATTCACCCCTCCACTTT
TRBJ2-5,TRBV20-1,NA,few,CSATARDMGRYETQYF,TGCAGTGCAACCGCTAGGGATATGGGGCGGTACGAGACCCAGTACTTC
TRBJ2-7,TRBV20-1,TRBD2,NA,CSAPGGGTSGWGEQYF,TGCAGTGCTCCCGGAGGTGGGACTAGCGGTTGGGGTGAGCAGTACTTC
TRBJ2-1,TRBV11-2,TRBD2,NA,CASSPRVGGGSYNEQFF,TGTGCCAGCAGCCCCCGGGTCGGGGGGGGCTCCTACAATGAGCAGTTCTTC
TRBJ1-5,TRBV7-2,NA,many,CASSLAASTNQPQHF,TGTGCCAGCAGCTTAGCGGCCAGCACCAATCAGCCCCAGCATTTT
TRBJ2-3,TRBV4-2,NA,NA,CASSHPSGGRVDTQYF,TGTGCCAGCAGCCACCCAAGTGGGGGGCGAGTAGATACGCAGTATTTT
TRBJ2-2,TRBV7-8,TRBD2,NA,CASSPLSRGAGGELFF,TGTGCCAGCAGCCCCCTCTCGCGGGGGGCGGGCGGGGAGCTGTTTTTT
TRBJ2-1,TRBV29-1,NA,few,CSFAHNEQFF,TGCAGCTTCGCTCACAATGAGCAGTTCTTC
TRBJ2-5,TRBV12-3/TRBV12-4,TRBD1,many,CASRTTGQGTKTQYF,TGTGCCAGCAGGACCACGGGACAGGGGACAAAGACCCAGTACTTC
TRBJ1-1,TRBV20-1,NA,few,CSARHVNTEAFF,TGCAGTGCCAGACACGTGAACACTGAAGCTTTCTTT
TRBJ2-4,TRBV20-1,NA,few,CSASSGQNIQYF,TGCAGTGCTAGTTCCGGGCAAAACATTCAGTACTTC
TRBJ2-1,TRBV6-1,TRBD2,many,CASKGVSGGSSSYNEQFF,TGTGCCAGCAAGGGGGTTAGCGGGGGCTCTAGCTCCTACAATGAGCAGTTCTTC
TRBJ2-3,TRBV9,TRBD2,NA,CASSVTSGGSTDTQYF,TGTGCCAGCAGCGTTACTAGCGGGGGATCCACAGATACGCAGTATTTT
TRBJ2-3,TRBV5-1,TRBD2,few,CASSGRTSGGRTDTQYF,TGCGCCAGCAGCGGCAGGACTAGCGGGGGGCGCACAGATACGCAGTATTTT
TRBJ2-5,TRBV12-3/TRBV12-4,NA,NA,CASSPASGTETQYF,TGTGCCAGCAGCCCTGCGTCGGGTACAGAGACCCAGTACTTC